This entry lists 7 T cell receptor beta chains sequenced from one sample in a study of vaccination effects on CD4 cells after COVID-19. The assay was immunoSEQ multiplex PCR, and TCRdb's table has in-frame clones only and misses some. Among fewer than 40,000 clones listed, more than 60% were seen once. Sequencing in the ViraFEST assay came after antigen-specific CD4+ T cells had been expanded with viral peptide pools, which were used to stimulate PBMC. On roughly day 10 of culture, CD4+ T cells were separated out. Negative nucleocapsid antibody tests before and after vaccination confirmed no previous SARS-CoV-2 infection. These receptors have no known antigen. Sequencing was performed on CD4+ T cells from PBMCs cultured with SARS-CoV-2 spike peptides, taken before COVID-19 vaccination. Every receptor here comes from a human donor who received a COVID-19 vaccine.

The chain uses TRBV4-2 and TRBJ2-3; perhaps D is TRBD1 or TRBD2 (5 bases each). Germline V gives CDR1 LGHNA, CDR2 YNFKEQ. The CDR3 contains 16 residues. Trimming shortened V by 0 bases and J by 1 base, and 11 bases separated the two germline ends. The CDR3 protein is CASSQEGEWGTDTQYF. In DNA form, the CDR3 reads TGTGCCAGCAGCCAAGAAGGGGAGTGGGGCACAGATACGCAGTATTTT.

The V call is TRBV3-1 (or the pseudogene TRBV3-2), the J call TRBJ1-4, with no clear D. CDR3 length equals 12 residues. The germline V gene encodes CDR1 LGHDT and CDR2 YNNKEL (reference sequence). The V end was cut by 4 bases, the J end by 8 bases, with 8 bases between. CDR3 loop: CASSRSREKLFF. The CDR3, as DNA: TGTGCCAGCAGCCGAAGCCGAGAAAAACTGTTTTTT.

The rearrangement links TRBV5-1 to TRBJ2-3; TRBD2 matches 11 bases. The CDR3 has 17 residues. Trimming took 0 bases from V and 5 from J; bases not matched to a gene: 8. The V gene's germline CDR1 is SGHRS and CDR2 YFSETQ. CDR3 region: CASSLAIAGGPQDTQYF. DNA for the CDR3: TGCGCCAGCAGCTTGGCGATAGCGGGAGGGCCGCAAGATACGCAGTATTTT. Complete variable domain (other parts from reference TRBV5-1 and TRBJ2-3): KAGVTQTPRYLIKTRGQQVTLSCSPISGHRSVSWYQQTPGQGLQFLFEYFSETQRNKGNFPGRFSGRQFSNSRSEMNVSTLELGDSALYLCASSLAIAGGPQDTQYFGPGTRLTVL.

Of note for this clone: In the same sample, other DNA sequences code for this CDR3. This chain links TRBV6-1 with TRBJ2-5; the match to TRBD2 covers 11 bases. V lost 2 bases to trimming and J lost 2 bases; unmatched junction nucleotides: 1. This CDR3 contains 15 residues. Looked up from germline, CDR1 is MNHNS and CDR2 is SASEGT. In DNA form, the CDR3 reads TGTGCCAGCAGTGAATTAGCGGGGGGGCAAGAGACCCAGTACTTC. This codes for CASSELAGGQETQYF.

The V gene is TRBV3-1 (or the pseudogene TRBV3-2), the J gene TRBJ2-7; tentatively, D is TRBD1 or TRBD2 (5 bases each). Between the trimmed V and J ends, which lost 0 bases and 6 bases, there was a span of 12 bases. The CDR3 consists of 14 residues. Germline loops: CDR1 LGHDT, CDR2 YNNKEL (reference sequence). The CDR3 region is CASSQDLGVLEQYF. The CDR3 coding sequence is TGTGCCAGCAGCCAAGATTTGGGGGTACTCGAGCAGTACTTC.

The gene calls are TRBV9 and TRBJ1-2, with 7 bases lining up with TRBD1. Unmatched junction bases numbered 2, after V lost 0 bases and J lost 0 bases. Germline loops: CDR1 SGDLS, CDR2 YYNGEE. This CDR3 spans 15 amino acids. The CDR3 region has the DNA TGTGCCAGCAGCGTAGGGGACAGAGCTAACTATGGCTACACCTTC. Amino acid sequence: CASSVGDRANYGYTF.

The chain uses TRBV2 and TRBJ1-1; tentative D call: TRBD1 (5 bases). CDR1 and CDR2 (germline): SNHLY, FYNNEI. This CDR3 has 14 residues. The germline V and J ends were trimmed by 5 bases and 4 bases, with 14 bases remaining between them. Written as DNA, the CDR3 is TGTGCCAGCAGTTACCAGGGTGGGGGCACTGAAGCTTTCTTT. This sequence encodes CASSYQGGGTEAFF.